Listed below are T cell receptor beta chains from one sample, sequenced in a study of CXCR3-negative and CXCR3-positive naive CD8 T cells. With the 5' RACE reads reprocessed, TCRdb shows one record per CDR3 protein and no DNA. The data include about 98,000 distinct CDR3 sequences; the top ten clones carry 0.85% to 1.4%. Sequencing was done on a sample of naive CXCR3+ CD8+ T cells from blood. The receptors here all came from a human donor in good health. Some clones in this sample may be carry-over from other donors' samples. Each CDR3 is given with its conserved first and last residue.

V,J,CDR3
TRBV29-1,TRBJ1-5,CSVGGIGNQPQHF
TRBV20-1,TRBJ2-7,CSARDLGTGSYEQYF
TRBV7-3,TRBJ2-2,CASSTPGLAGGPDTGELFF
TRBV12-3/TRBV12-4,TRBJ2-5,CASSFGAFQETQYF
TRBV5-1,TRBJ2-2,CASSLARSNTGELFF
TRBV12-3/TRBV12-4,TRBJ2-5,CASRWTDQETQYF
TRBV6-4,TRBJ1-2,CASSDSVTGVSGYTF
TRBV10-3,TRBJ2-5,CAIRATGSQETQYF
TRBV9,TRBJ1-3,CASGGRSGNTIYF
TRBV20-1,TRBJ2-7,CSARPQGGNEQYF
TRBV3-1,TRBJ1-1,CASSQLQGADTEAFF
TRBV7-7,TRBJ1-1,CASSPGQGTNTEAFF
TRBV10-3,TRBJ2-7,CAISESRAEPYEWQYF
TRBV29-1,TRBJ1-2,CSVVDNYGYTF
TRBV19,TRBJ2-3,CASMPSAADTQYF
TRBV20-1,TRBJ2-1,CSASYRGGFRNEQFF
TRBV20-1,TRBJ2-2,CSARVTVNTGELFF
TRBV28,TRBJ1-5,CASSPGQGAWDQPQHF
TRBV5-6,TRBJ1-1,CASSLVSGFTEAFF
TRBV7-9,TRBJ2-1,CASSVTFSLGDEQFF
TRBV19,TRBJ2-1,CASSKQGVDEQFF
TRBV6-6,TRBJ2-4,CASSDRTGPKNIQYF
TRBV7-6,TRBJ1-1,CASSLDYNTGTEAFF
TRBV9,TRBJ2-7,CASSSVGGAPYEQYF
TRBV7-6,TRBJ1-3,CASRAEDISGNTIYF
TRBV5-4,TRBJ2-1,CASSLAALAGGTNEQFF
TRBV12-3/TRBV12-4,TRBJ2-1,CASSLGLAGELRLF
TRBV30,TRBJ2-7,CAWSVRGQVPYEQYF
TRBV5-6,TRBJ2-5,CASSLEAGALETQYF
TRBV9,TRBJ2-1,CASSVETSGIQDNEQFF
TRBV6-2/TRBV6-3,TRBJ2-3,CASSYSPDILAGTQYF
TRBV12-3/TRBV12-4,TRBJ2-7,CASSLRGGASYEQYF
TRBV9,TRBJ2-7,CASSGRTGGEQYF
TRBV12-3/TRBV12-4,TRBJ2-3,CASSSGGTDTQYF
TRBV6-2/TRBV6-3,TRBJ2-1,CASRTPTSGLNEQFF
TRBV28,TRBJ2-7,CASSQDRGEDEQYF
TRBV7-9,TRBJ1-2,CATSSGTNYGYTF
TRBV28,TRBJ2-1,CASSLYGNEQFF
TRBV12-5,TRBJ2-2,CASGLRDITGELFF
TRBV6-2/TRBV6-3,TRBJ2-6,CASRGASGANVLTF
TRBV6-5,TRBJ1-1,CASRDKQGASGVNTEAFF
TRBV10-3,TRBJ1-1,CAISEGLGGVRTEAFF
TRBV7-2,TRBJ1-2,CASQLLTGTPVPYGYTF
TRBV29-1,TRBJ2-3,CSVEGGRVGDTQYF